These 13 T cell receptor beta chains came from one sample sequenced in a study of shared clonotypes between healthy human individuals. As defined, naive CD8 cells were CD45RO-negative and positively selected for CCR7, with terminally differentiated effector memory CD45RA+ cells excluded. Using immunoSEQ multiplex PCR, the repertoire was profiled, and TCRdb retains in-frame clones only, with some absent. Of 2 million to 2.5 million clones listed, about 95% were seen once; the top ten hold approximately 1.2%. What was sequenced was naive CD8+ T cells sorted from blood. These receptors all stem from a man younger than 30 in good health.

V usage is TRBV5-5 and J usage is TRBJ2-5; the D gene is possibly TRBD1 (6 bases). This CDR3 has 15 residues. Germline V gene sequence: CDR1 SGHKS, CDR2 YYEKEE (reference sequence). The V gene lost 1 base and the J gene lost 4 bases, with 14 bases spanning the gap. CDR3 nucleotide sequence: TGTGCCAGCAGCTTGTCTCAGGGGCTGGGAGAGACCCAGTACTTC. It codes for CASSLSQGLGETQYF.

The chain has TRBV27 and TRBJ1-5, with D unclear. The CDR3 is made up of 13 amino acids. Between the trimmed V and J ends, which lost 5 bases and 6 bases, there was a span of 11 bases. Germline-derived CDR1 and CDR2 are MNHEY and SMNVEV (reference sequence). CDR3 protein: CASSPTRSQPQHF. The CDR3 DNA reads TGTGCCAGCAGTCCCACGAGGTCTCAGCCCCAGCATTTT.

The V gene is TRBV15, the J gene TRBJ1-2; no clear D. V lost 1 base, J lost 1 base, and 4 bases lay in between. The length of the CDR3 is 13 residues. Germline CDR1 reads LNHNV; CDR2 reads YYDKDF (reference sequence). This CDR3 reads CATSRAGNYGYTF. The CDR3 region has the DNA TGTGCCACCAGCAGAGCTGGTAACTATGGCTACACCTTC.

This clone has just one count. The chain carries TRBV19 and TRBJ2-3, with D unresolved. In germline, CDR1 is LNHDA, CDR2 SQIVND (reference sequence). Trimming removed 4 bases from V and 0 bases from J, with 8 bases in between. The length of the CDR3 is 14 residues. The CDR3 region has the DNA TGTGCCAGTAGTACAACCTCTAGCACAGATACGCAGTATTTT. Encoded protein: CASSTTSSTDTQYF.

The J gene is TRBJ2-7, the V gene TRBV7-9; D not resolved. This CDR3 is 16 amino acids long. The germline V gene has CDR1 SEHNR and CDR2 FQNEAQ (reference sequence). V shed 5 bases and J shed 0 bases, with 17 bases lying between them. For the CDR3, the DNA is TGTGCCAGCAGCCCTCTTAAACCGTTTAGCTCCTACGAGCAGTACTTC. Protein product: CASSPLKPFSSYEQYF. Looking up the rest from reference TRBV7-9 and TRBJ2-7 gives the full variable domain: DTGVSQNPRHKITKRGQNVTFRCDPISEHNRLYWYRQTLGQGPEFLTYFQNEAQLEKSRLLSDRFSAERPKGSFSTLEIQRTEQGDSAMYLCASSPLKPFSSYEQYFGPGTRLTVT.

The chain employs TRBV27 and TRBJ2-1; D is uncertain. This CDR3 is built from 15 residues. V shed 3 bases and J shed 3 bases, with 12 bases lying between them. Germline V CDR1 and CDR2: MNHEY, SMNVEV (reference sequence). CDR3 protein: CASSFIEPVYNEQFF. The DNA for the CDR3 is TGTGCCAGCAGTTTCATTGAGCCAGTCTACAATGAGCAGTTCTTC.

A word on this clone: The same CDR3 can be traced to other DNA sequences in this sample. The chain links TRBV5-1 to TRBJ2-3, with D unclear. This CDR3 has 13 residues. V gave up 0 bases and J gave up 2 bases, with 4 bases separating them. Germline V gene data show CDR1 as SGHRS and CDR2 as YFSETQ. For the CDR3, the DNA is TGCGCCAGCAGCTTGGACCTCACAGATACGCAGTATTTT. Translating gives CASSLDLTDTQYF.

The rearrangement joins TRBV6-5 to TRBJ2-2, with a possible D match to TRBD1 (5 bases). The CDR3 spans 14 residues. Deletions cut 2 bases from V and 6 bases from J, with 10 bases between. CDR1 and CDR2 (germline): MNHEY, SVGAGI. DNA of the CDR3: TGTGCCAGCAGTTACACCGACAGTGCCGGGGAGCTGTTTTTT. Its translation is CASSYTDSAGELFF.

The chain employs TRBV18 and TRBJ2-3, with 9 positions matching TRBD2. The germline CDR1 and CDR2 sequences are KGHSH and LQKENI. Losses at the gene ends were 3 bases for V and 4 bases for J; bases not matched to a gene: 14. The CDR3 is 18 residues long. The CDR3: CASSPLIPSGMEADTQYF. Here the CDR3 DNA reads TGTGCCAGCTCACCCTTGATTCCTAGCGGGATGGAGGCAGATACGCAGTATTTT. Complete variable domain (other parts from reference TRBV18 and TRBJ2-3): NAGVMQNPRHLVRRRGQEARLRCSPMKGHSHVYWYRQLPEEGLKFMVYLQKENIIDESGMPKERFSAEFPKEGPSILRIQQVVRGDSAAYFCASSPLIPSGMEADTQYFGPGTRLTVL.

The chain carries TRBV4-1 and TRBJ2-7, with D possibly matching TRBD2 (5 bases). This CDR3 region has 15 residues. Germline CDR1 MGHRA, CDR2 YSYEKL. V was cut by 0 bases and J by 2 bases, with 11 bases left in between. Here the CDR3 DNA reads TGCGCCAGCAGCCAAGAACCGCGGGTGGCCTACGAGCAGTACTTC. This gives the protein CASSQEPRVAYEQYF.

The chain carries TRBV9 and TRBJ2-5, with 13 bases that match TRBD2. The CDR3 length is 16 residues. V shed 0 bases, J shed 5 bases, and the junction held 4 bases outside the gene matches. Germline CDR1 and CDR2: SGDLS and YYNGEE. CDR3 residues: CASSVGGLAGRETQYF. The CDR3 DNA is TGTGCCAGCAGCGTAGGGGGACTAGCGGGACGGGAGACCCAGTACTTC. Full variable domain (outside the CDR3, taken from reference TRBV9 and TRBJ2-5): DSGVTQTPKHLITATGQRVTLRCSPRSGDLSVYWYQQSLDQGLQFLIQYYNGEERAKGNILERFSAQQFPDLHSELNLSSLELGDSALYFCASSVGGLAGRETQYFGPGTRLLVL.

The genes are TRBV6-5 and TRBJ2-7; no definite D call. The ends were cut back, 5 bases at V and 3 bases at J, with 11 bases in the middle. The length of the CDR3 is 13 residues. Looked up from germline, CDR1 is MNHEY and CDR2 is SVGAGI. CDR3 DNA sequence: TGTGCCAGCAGTCCTCTGACATACTACGAGCAGTACTTC. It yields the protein CASSPLTYYEQYF.

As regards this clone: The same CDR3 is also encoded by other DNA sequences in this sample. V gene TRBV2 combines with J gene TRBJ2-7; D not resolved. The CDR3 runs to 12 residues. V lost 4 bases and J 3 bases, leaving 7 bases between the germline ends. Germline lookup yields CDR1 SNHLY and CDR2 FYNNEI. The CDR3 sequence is CASSAGSYEQYF. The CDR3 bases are TGTGCCAGCAGTGCTGGCAGCTACGAGCAGTACTTC. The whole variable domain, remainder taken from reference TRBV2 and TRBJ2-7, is EPEVTQTPSHQVTQMGQEVILRCVPISNHLYFYWYRQILGQKVEFLVSFYNNEISEKSEIFDDQFSVERPDGSNFTLKIRSTKLEDSAMYFCASSAGSYEQYFGPGTRLTVT.